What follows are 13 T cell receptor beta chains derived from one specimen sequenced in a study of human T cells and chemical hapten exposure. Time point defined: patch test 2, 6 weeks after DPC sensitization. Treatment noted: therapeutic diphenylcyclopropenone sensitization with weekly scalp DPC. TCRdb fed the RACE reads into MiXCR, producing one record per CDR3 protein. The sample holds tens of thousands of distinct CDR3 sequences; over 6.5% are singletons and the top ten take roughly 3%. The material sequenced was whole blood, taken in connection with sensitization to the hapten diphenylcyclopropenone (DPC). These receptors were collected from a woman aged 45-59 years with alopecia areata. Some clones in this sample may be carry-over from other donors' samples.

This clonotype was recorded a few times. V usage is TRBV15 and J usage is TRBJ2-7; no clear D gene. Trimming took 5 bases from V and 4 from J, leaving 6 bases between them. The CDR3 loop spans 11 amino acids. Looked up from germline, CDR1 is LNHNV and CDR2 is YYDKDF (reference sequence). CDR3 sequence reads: CATSVGYEQYF. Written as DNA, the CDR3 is TGTGCCACCAGCGTGGGGTACGAGCAGTACTTC. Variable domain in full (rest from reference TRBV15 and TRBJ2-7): DAMVIQNPRYQVTQFGKPVTLSCSQTLNHNVMYWYQQKSSQAPKLLFHYYDKDFNNEADTPDNFQSRRPNTSFCFLDIRSPGLGDTAMYLCATSVGYEQYFGPGTRLTVT.

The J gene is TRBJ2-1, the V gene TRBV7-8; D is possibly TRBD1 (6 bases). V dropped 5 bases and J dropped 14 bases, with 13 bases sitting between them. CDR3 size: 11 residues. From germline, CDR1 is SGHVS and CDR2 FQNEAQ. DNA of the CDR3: TGTGCCAGCAGCGACGGGACAATAGAGTTCTTC. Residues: CASSDGTIEFF.

The DNA of the CDR3 is TGTGCCAGCAGCCACCGGGACAGGGGACACAATGAGCAGTTCTTC. This encodes CASSHRDRGHNEQFF. The chain combines TRBV3-1 with TRBJ2-1; 10 nucleotides match TRBD1. After removal of 3 bases from V and 5 bases from J, the junction contained 4 bases not matched to a gene. The CDR3 length is 15 residues. The germline CDR1 and CDR2 sequences are LGHDT and YNNKEL (reference sequence).

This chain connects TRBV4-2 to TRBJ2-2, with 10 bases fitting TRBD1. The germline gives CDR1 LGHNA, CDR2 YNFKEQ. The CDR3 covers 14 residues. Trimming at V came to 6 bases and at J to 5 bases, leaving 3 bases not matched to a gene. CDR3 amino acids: CASRQDRGTGELFF. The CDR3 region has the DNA TGTGCCAGCAGACAGGACAGGGGGACCGGGGAGCTGTTTTTT.

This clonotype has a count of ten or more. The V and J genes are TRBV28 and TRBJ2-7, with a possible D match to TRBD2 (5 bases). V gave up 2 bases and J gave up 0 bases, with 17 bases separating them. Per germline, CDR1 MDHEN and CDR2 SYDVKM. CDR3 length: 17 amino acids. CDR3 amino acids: CASSLEVGRGSSYEQYF. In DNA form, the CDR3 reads TGTGCCAGCAGTTTAGAAGTAGGGCGAGGGAGCTCCTACGAGCAGTACTTC. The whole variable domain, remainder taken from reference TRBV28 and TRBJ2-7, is DVKVTQSSRYLVKRTGEKVFLECVQDMDHENMFWYRQDPGLGLRLIYFSYDVKMKEKGDIPEGYSVSREKKERFSLILESASTNQTSMYLCASSLEVGRGSSYEQYFGPGTRLTVT.

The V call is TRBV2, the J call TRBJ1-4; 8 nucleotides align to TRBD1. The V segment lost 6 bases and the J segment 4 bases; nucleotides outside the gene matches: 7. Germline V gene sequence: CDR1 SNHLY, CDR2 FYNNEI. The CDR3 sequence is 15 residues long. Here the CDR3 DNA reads TGTGCCAGCAGATCCAAGACAGGGGTTAATGAAAAACTGTTTTTT. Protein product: CASRSKTGVNEKLFF. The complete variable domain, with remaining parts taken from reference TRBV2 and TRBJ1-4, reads EPEVTQTPSHQVTQMGQEVILRCVPISNHLYFYWYRQILGQKVEFLVSFYNNEISEKSEIFDDQFSVERPDGSNFTLKIRSTKLEDSAMYFCASRSKTGVNEKLFFGSGTQLSVL.

This CDR3 reads CSVDVDTQYF. The CDR3 region has the DNA TGCAGCGTTGATGTGGATACGCAGTATTTT. The chain links TRBV29-1 to TRBJ2-3; D remains unclear. V was clipped by 3 bases and J by 6 bases, with 4 bases between them. Germline V lookup: CDR1 SQVTM, CDR2 ANQGSEA. The CDR3 is made up of 10 amino acids.

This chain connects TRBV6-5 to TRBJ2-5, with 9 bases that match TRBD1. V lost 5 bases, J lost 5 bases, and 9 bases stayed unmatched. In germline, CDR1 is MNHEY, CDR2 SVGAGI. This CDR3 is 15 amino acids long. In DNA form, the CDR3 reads TGTGCCAGCAGTACCGGACAGGGGAGTCGGGAGACCCAGTACTTC. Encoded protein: CASSTGQGSRETQYF.

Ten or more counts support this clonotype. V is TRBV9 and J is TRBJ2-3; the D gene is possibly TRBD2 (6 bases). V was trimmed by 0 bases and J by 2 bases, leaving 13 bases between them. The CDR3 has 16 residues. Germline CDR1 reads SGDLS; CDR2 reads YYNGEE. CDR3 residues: CASSVAGAGNTDTQYF. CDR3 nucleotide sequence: TGTGCCAGCAGCGTAGCCGGTGCGGGAAACACAGATACGCAGTATTTT.

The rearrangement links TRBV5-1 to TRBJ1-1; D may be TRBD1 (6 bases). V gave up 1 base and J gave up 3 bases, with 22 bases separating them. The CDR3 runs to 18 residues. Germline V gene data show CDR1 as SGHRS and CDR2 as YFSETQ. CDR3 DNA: TGCGCCAGCAGCTTGAATGAGGGGGGGCGGGTTTGGTACACTGAAGCTTTCTTT. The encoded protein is CASSLNEGGRVWYTEAFF. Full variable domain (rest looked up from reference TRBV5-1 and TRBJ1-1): KAGVTQTPRYLIKTRGQQVTLSCSPISGHRSVSWYQQTPGQGLQFLFEYFSETQRNKGNFPGRFSGRQFSNSRSEMNVSTLELGDSALYLCASSLNEGGRVWYTEAFFGQGTRLTVV.

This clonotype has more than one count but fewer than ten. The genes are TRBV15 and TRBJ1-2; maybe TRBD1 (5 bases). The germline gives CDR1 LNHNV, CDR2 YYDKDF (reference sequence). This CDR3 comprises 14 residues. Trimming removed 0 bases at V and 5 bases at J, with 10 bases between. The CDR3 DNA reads TGTGCCACCAGCAGAGATCAAGGGGCTTATGGCTACACCTTC. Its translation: CATSRDQGAYGYTF.

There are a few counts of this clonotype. The CDR3 region is CASSLMGRQGLDTEAFF. CDR3 bases: TGTGCCAGCAGCCTGATGGGGAGACAGGGGCTAGACACTGAAGCTTTCTTT. V and J are TRBV5-6 and TRBJ1-1, with TRBD1 matching 8 bases. J gave up 3 bases and V 4 bases, and 14 bases lay outside the gene matches. This CDR3 comprises 17 residues. Germline-derived CDR1 and CDR2 are SGHDT and YYEEEE.

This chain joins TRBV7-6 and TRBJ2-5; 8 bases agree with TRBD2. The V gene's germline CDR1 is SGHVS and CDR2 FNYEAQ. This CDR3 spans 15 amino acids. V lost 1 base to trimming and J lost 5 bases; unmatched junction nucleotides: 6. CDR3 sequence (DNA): TGTGCCAGCAGCTTAGGAGCGGGAGTAACGGAGACCCAGTACTTC. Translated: CASSLGAGVTETQYF.